This T cell receptor (beta chain) was captured in a study of T cell changes during pregnancy in multiple sclerosis. V lost 5 bases and J lost 3; bases outside the gene matches: 11. This CDR3 is built from 17 residues. From germline, CDR1 is SNHLY and CDR2 FYNNEI. Method: immunoSEQ multiplex PCR; TCRdb's copy keeps in-frame clones and lacks some. Of about 75,000 clones detected, roughly 94% appear once; the ten largest clones hold more than 0.12%. This sequence originates from a female donor with multiple sclerosis, enrolled in a pregnancy study. J is TRBJ2-1 and V is TRBV2, with 9 positions matching TRBD2. The specimen was CD4+ T cells from peripheral blood mononuclear cells, collected after pregnancy. The CDR3: CASSYSGLAGVYNEQFF. The CDR3 nucleotides are TGTGCCAGCAGTTACTCGGGACTAGCTGGGGTCTACAATGAGCAGTTCTTC.